Listed below are T cell receptor beta chains from one sample, sequenced in a study of shared clonotypes between healthy human individuals. Repertoires were generated with immunoSEQ multiplex PCR, while TCRdb's copy carries only in-frame clones and drops some. The repertoire consists of 740,000 or so clones, with 73% occurring once and the leading ten covering around 2%. The source material was memory CD4+ T cells sorted from blood. Every receptor here comes from a woman in her twenties or thirties in good health. Each CDR3 is given with its conserved first and last residue. Fields, in order: clone size, J gene, V gene, D gene, CDR3 protein, CDR3 DNA. The D gene is left open where the match is weak. Rows give clone size only sometimes, using once, few, many, or a class for an expanded clone.

>.|TRBJ1-4|TRBV6-6|.
CASSYGQDYEKLFF
TGTGCCAGCAGTTACGGGCAGGATTATGAAAAACTGTTTTTT
>few|TRBJ2-5|TRBV18|TRBD2
CASSPSPSGQETQYF
TGTGCCAGCTCACCCTCTCCTAGCGGTCAAGAGACCCAGTACTTC
>.|TRBJ1-1|TRBV7-8|TRBD1
CASSLALGGGNTEAFF
TGTGCCAGCAGCTTAGCGCTTGGAGGGGGCAACACTGAAGCTTTCTTT
>.|TRBJ1-1|TRBV10-1|.
CASARGGNTEAFF
TGCGCCAGCGCCAGGGGAGGCAACACTGAAGCTTTCTTT
>.|TRBJ2-7|TRBV9|.
CASSVQSASYEQYF
TGTGCCAGCAGCGTACAAAGCGCCTCCTACGAGCAGTACTTC
>.|TRBJ1-2|TRBV18|TRBD1
CASSQDRDRLGGYTF
TGTGCCAGCTCACAGGACCGGGACAGGTTAGGTGGCTACACCTTC
>.|TRBJ1-2|TRBV7-9|.
CASSPFGDGYTF
TGTGCCAGCAGCCCTTTTGGCGATGGCTACACCTTC
>.|TRBJ2-7|TRBV2|TRBD1
CASSSGTGWYEQYF
TGTGCCAGCAGTTCCGGGACAGGGTGGTACGAGCAGTACTTC
>.|TRBJ2-3|TRBV19|TRBD2
CASRSASGRLDTQYF
TGTGCCAGTAGATCGGCTAGCGGGAGGTTGGATACGCAGTATTTT
>.|TRBJ2-1|TRBV5-1|.
CASTRAESSYNEQFF
TGCGCCAGCACTCGGGCGGAGAGCTCCTACAATGAGCAGTTCTTC
>once|TRBJ2-1|TRBV5-1|TRBD2
CASSSKNTGGNEQFF
TGCGCCAGCAGCTCGAAAAACACCGGGGGGAATGAGCAGTTCTTC
>once|TRBJ2-2|TRBV7-9|TRBD2
CASRLLAGVGTGELFF
TGTGCCAGCAGATTGCTAGCGGGAGTAGGTACCGGGGAGCTGTTTTTT
>.|TRBJ2-5|TRBV29-1|TRBD1
CSAQTGGFQETQYF
TGCAGCGCCCAGACAGGGGGTTTCCAAGAGACCCAGTACTTC
>few|TRBJ2-5|TRBV5-1|.
CASSLGQFQETQYF
TGCGCCAGCAGCTTGGGACAGTTCCAAGAGACCCAGTACTTC
>.|TRBJ1-4|TRBV28|TRBD1
CASQDRVGTNEKLFF
TGTGCCAGCCAGGACAGGGTCGGAACTAATGAAAAACTGTTTTTT
>.|TRBJ2-5|TRBV30|.
CAWSEWDKLSETQYF
TGTGCCTGGAGTGAATGGGACAAGCTCTCAGAGACCCAGTACTTC
>.|TRBJ2-3|TRBV28|.
CASSPTNVGSDTQYF
TGTGCCAGCAGTCCCACTAATGTCGGCTCAGATACGCAGTATTTT
>.|TRBJ2-1|TRBV2|.
CATYNEQFF
TGTGCCACTTACAATGAGCAGTTCTTC
>.|TRBJ2-2|TRBV28|TRBD1
CATIRDKDRAGELFF
TGTGCCACAATCAGGGACAAAGACAGGGCCGGGGAGCTGTTTTTT
>.|TRBJ2-7|TRBV10-3|.
CAISLVGNSYEQYF
TGTGCCATCAGCCTAGTTGGGAACTCCTACGAGCAGTACTTC
>.|TRBJ1-1|TRBV25-1|.
CASRTGGKAFF
TGTGCCAGCAGAACGGGGGGGAAAGCTTTCTTT
>.|TRBJ2-2|TRBV5-1|TRBD2
CASRLAVNTGELFF
TGCGCCAGCAGACTAGCGGTTAACACCGGGGAGCTGTTTTTT
>.|TRBJ2-2|TRBV6-1|.
CASSKQGRTGELFF
TGTGCCAGCAGTAAACAGGGACGGACCGGGGAGCTGTTTTTT
>once|TRBJ1-1|TRBV28|.
CASSLGGRGNTEAFF
TGTGCCAGCAGTTTAGGGGGGCGAGGGAACACTGAAGCTTTCTTT
>once|TRBJ1-6|TRBV20-1|.
CRGPSPLHF
TGCAGGGGCCCATCACCCCTCCACTTT
>few|TRBJ2-7|TRBV6-1|.
CASSEAGSRGEQYF
TGTGCCAGCAGTGAAGCGGGCTCAAGGGGAGAGCAGTACTTC
>.|TRBJ2-7|TRBV5-5|TRBD2
CASSLSIGRYEQYF
TGTGCCAGCAGCTTGTCAATCGGGAGGTACGAGCAGTACTTC
>.|TRBJ1-5|TRBV2|.
CASSYDRLYQPQHF
TGTGCCAGCAGTTATGACCGGTTATATCAGCCCCAGCATTTT
>few|TRBJ2-5|TRBV7-8|.
CASSLARETQYF
TGTGCCAGCAGCTTAGCGCGGGAGACCCAGTACTTC
>.|TRBJ1-1|TRBV15|TRBD1
CATSRDPGTGGTEAFF
TGTGCCACCAGCAGAGATCCTGGGACAGGGGGCACTGAAGCTTTCTTT
>.|TRBJ2-7|TRBV27|.
CASSLAGSYEQYF
TGTGCCAGCAGTTTAGCGGGTTCTTACGAGCAGTACTTC
>few|TRBJ2-3|TRBV4-2|TRBD1
CASSQSTPRQGGEQYF
TGTGCCAGCAGCCAATCCACCCCGAGACAGGGGGGTGAGCAGTATTTT
>.|TRBJ2-1|TRBV28|TRBD2
CASSSGTSGSNEQFF
TGTGCCAGCAGTTCCGGGACTAGCGGGAGTAATGAGCAGTTCTTC
>.|TRBJ2-5|TRBV11-2|.
CASSLQEKETQYF
TGTGCCAGCAGCTTACAGGAGAAAGAGACCCAGTACTTC
>once|TRBJ1-2|TRBV19|TRBD1
CASRGQGVAGYTF
TGTGCCAGTAGGGGACAGGGGGTTGCTGGCTACACCTTC
>.|TRBJ1-5|TRBV6-6|TRBD1
CASSGDRAHQPQHF
TGTGCCAGCAGTGGGGACAGAGCCCATCAGCCCCAGCATTTT
>few|TRBJ1-1|TRBV19|.
CASRWGGEDTEAFF
TGTGCCAGTAGATGGGGAGGGGAGGACACTGAAGCTTTCTTT
>.|TRBJ1-3|TRBV4-1|.
CASSQGRSRAQGNTIYF
TGCGCCAGCAGCCAAGGCCGGAGCAGGGCTCAAGGAAACACCATATATTTT
>.|TRBJ1-4|TRBV27|TRBD1
CASSLLGQDEKLFF
TGTGCCAGCAGTTTATTGGGACAGGATGAAAAACTGTTTTTT
>.|TRBJ1-4|TRBV28|TRBD1
CASTAGTGSEKLFF
TGTGCCAGCACCGCCGGGACAGGGAGTGAAAAACTGTTTTTT
>.|TRBJ1-4|TRBV2|TRBD1
CASSPGQGYEKLFF
TGTGCCAGCAGTCCGGGACAGGGGTATGAAAAACTGTTTTTT
>once|TRBJ2-7|TRBV6-5|.
CASRPSGLYEQYF
TGTGCCAGCAGACCCTCTGGACTCTACGAGCAGTACTTC
>.|TRBJ2-7|TRBV18|.
CASSSNYEQYF
TGTGCCAGCTCATCCAATTACGAGCAGTACTTC
>.|TRBJ2-7|TRBV27|TRBD2
CASSDGGSSYEQYF
TGTGCCAGCAGCGATGGCGGGAGTTCCTACGAGCAGTACTTC
>.|TRBJ2-1|TRBV19|.
CASSVTGAYEQFF
TGTGCCAGTAGTGTCACAGGAGCCTATGAGCAGTTCTTC
>once|TRBJ2-7|TRBV7-2|.
CASSLDTHSYEQYF
TGTGCCAGCAGCTTGGACACCCACTCCTACGAGCAGTACTTC
>.|TRBJ2-2|TRBV28|TRBD2
CASSYVTPGLAGTGELFF
TGTGCCAGCAGTTACGTCACTCCCGGACTAGCAGGTACCGGGGAGCTGTTTTTT
>many|TRBJ2-7|TRBV7-9|.
CASSFLQGHEQYF
TGTGCCAGCAGCTTCCTTCAGGGACACGAGCAGTACTTC
>few|TRBJ2-2|TRBV6-1|TRBD1
CASSEEGQGYTGELFF
TGTGCCAGCAGTGAAGAAGGACAGGGCTACACCGGGGAGCTGTTTTTT
>few|TRBJ2-7|TRBV2|TRBD2
CASSEGTSGIYEQYF
TGTGCCAGCAGTGAAGGGACTAGCGGGATCTACGAGCAGTACTTC
>.|TRBJ1-4|TRBV14|.
CASSQVRQINEKLFF
TGTGCCAGCAGCCAAGTAAGACAGATAAATGAAAAACTGTTTTTT
>.|TRBJ1-4|TRBV6-6|.
CASSHVQEKLFF
TGTGCCAGCAGTCATGTCCAGGAAAAACTGTTTTTT
>.|TRBJ1-5|TRBV6-1|.
CASSGRSGGIQPQHF
TGTGCCAGCAGTGGCCGGTCTGGCGGAATTCAGCCCCAGCATTTT
>few|TRBJ1-1|TRBV7-2|.
CASSSNTEAFF
TGTGCCAGCAGTTCTAACACTGAAGCTTTCTTT
>many|TRBJ2-3|TRBV7-6|.
CASSLVGGQDTQYF
TGTGCCAGCAGCTTAGTCGGGGGGCAAGATACGCAGTATTTT
>.|TRBJ2-1|TRBV11-1|.
CASSFDYWVNNEQFF
TGTGCCAGCAGCTTCGACTACTGGGTCAACAATGAGCAGTTCTTC
>.|TRBJ1-5|TRBV6-1|.
CASSVHRVNQPQHF
TGTGCCAGCAGTGTTCACAGGGTCAATCAGCCCCAGCATTTT
>few|TRBJ2-1|TRBV6-5|TRBD2
CASTQTSGRYNEQFF
TGTGCCAGCACGCAGACTAGCGGGAGGTACAATGAGCAGTTCTTC
>.|TRBJ1-2|TRBV6-1|TRBD1
CASRPPTTGDGYTF
TGTGCCAGCAGACCACCAACTACAGGGGATGGCTACACCTTC
>.|TRBJ2-5|TRBV5-1|.
CASSLGAGKETQYF
TGCGCCAGCAGCTTGGGGGCAGGAAAGGAGACCCAGTACTTC